This T cell receptor beta chain was sequenced in a study of CD8 T cells in Susac syndrome. RNA totalling about 0.45 to 1 ug underwent reverse transcription with random hexamers. From the immunoSEQ multiplex PCR reads, TCRdb called clonotypes with MiXCR, one entry per CDR3 protein. The sample holds around 130,000 distinct CDR3 sequences, about 93% seen once. The CDR3 is 16 amino acids. CDR1 LNHNV and CDR2 YYDKDF come from the germline V gene (reference sequence). Trimming removed 0 bases from V and 6 bases from J, with 14 bases in between. CD8+ and CD4+ T cells from blood underwent TCR beta sequencing. Control patients had untreated stable or active relapsing-remitting multiple sclerosis by revised McDonald criteria.

Sample: CD8+ T cells from PBMCs. This sequence joins TRBV15 and TRBJ1-4, with a tentative D call TRBD1 (5 bases). This clonotype was sampled from a human donor with multiple sclerosis. CDR3 coding DNA: TGTGCCACCAGCAGAGATTTGGACAACGCTTATGAAAAACTGTTTTTT. It yields the protein CATSRDLDNAYEKLFF.